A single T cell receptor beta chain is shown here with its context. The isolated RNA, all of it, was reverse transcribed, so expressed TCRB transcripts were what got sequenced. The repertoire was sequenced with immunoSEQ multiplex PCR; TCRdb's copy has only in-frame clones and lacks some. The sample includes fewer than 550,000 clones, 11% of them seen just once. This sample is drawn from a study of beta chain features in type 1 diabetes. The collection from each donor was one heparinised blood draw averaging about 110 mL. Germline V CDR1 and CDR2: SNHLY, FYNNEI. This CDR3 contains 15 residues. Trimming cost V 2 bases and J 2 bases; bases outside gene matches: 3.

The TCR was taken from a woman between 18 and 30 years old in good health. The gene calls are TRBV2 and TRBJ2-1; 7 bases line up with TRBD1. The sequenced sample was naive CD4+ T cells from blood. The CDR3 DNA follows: TGTGCCAGCAGTGAAAACAGGGGCCCCTACAATGAGCAGTTCTTC. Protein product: CASSENRGPYNEQFF. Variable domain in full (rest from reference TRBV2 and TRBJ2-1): EPEVTQTPSHQVTQMGQEVILRCVPISNHLYFYWYRQILGQKVEFLVSFYNNEISEKSEIFDDQFSVERPDGSNFTLKIRSTKLEDSAMYFCASSENRGPYNEQFFGPGTRLTVL.